This is a list of T cell receptor beta chains from one sample in a study of beta chain features in type 1 diabetes. Here immunoSEQ multiplex PCR was the method, and the copy in TCRdb shows in-frame clones only, minus some. The sample contains about 360,000 clones, roughly 12% of which appear only once. Sequencing was performed on naive CD4+ T cells from blood. Source of these receptors: a woman younger than 35 with type 1 diabetes. Each CDR3 is given with its conserved first and last residue. The D gene is left open where the match is weak. Some rows have no size entry. The others give once, few or many, or a class for an expanded clone.

v_gene	d_gene	j_gene	abundance	CDR3nt	CDR3aa
TRBV30	NA	TRBJ1-2	few	TGTGCCTGGGCAAGGGGGGGATATGGCTACACCTTC	CAWARGGYGYTF
TRBV7-2	NA	TRBJ2-5	few	TGCGTTAGCGGATCCCAAGAGACCCAGTACTTC	CVSGSQETQYF
TRBV15	NA	TRBJ2-1	few	TGTGCCACCAGCGGAAGGGGGAATGAGCAGTTCTTC	CATSGRGNEQFF
TRBV18	TRBD2	TRBJ2-1	few	TGTGCCAGCTCACCTCCCGGGACTAGCTACGATGAGCAGTTCTTC	CASSPPGTSYDEQFF
TRBV27	NA	TRBJ2-7	NA	TGTGCCAGCAGTTTATCTCCGCAGGGCTTCGAGCAGTACTTC	CASSLSPQGFEQYF
TRBV4-3	TRBD2	TRBJ2-3	NA	TGCGCCAGCAGCCAAGATCTACTAGCGGGAGCCTTCACAGATACGCAGTATTTT	CASSQDLLAGAFTDTQYF
TRBV4-3	NA	TRBJ2-3	few	TGCGCCAGCAGCCAGTTCCTCGGGGGAGATACGCAGTATTTT	CASSQFLGGDTQYF
TRBV6-5	NA	TRBJ1-5	few	TGTGCCAGCAGTTACTCGATGGCTGGCAGTCAGCCCCAGCATTTT	CASSYSMAGSQPQHF
TRBV6-6	TRBD1	TRBJ2-5	NA	TGTGCCGGCAGGACAGGGCAAGAGACCCAGTACTTC	CAGRTGQETQYF
TRBV4-1	NA	TRBJ2-7	few	TGCGCCAGCAGCCAAGAAACGACAGGCTACGAGCAGTACTTC	CASSQETTGYEQYF
TRBV5-6	NA	TRBJ2-1	few	TGTGCCAGCAGCTCGGTTGTGGGGGCCAGCTCCTACAATGAGCAGTTCTTC	CASSSVVGASSYNEQFF
TRBV11-2	TRBD1	TRBJ1-1	few	TGTGCCAGCAGCCCATACACAGGGGGGCACACTGAAGCTTTCTTT	CASSPYTGGHTEAFF
TRBV30	NA	TRBJ2-7	few	TGTGCCTGCTCCGGGATAACCTACGAGCAGTACTTC	CACSGITYEQYF
TRBV29-1	TRBD2	TRBJ2-3	few	TGCAGCGTTGAGAGCGGGGGGGGCACAGATACGCAGTATTTT	CSVESGGGTDTQYF
TRBV4-3	NA	TRBJ2-5	NA	TGCGCCAGCAGCCAAGGGACGCGTCGGGGAGGAGAGACCCAGTACTTC	CASSQGTRRGGETQYF
TRBV30	NA	TRBJ1-1	few	TGTGCCCGCCAGACAGTGAACACTGAAGCTTTCTTT	CARQTVNTEAFF
TRBV11-2	TRBD2	TRBJ2-5	NA	TGTGCCAGCAGCTCAGCGGGGGGGCAAGAGACCCAGTACTTC	CASSSAGGQETQYF
TRBV5-4	NA	TRBJ2-3	NA	TGTGCCAGCAGCTACGTCGGGGACACAGATACGCAGTATTTT	CASSYVGDTDTQYF
TRBV15	NA	TRBJ2-3	NA	TGTGCCACCAGCAGAGATAAGGCGGCAGATACGCAGTATTTT	CATSRDKAADTQYF
TRBV7-9	NA	TRBJ1-5	NA	TGTGCCAGCAGCTTAGGGACAGCTTGGGATCAGCCCCAGCATTTT	CASSLGTAWDQPQHF
TRBV30	NA	TRBJ1-2	NA	TGTGCCTGGGGGCGCTTAAGAAGGAACCCTAACTATGGCTACACCTTC	CAWGRLRRNPNYGYTF
TRBV19	NA	TRBJ1-1	NA	TGTGCCAGTAAATGGACAGCCGACACTGAAGCTTTCTTT	CASKWTADTEAFF
TRBV7-6	NA	TRBJ2-4	NA	TGTGCCAGCAGCCCCAGGGCAGACAAAAACATTCAGTACTTC	CASSPRADKNIQYF
TRBV14	NA	TRBJ1-5	NA	TGTGCCAGCAGCCAGAGGGTGGGTGGCAATCAGCCCCAGCATTTT	CASSQRVGGNQPQHF
TRBV7-3	TRBD1	TRBJ1-2	few	TGTGCCAGCAGCTCTTCCGGGACAGAAGCTAACTATGGCTACACCTTC	CASSSSGTEANYGYTF
TRBV30	NA	TRBJ2-7	NA	TGTGCCTGGAGAGACTTAAGGGGCTACGAGCAGTACTTC	CAWRDLRGYEQYF
TRBV7-9	TRBD2	TRBJ2-3	NA	TGTGCCAGCAGCTCCCCGAGGACTAGCGGGATCGATACGCAGTATTTT	CASSSPRTSGIDTQYF
TRBV9	TRBD1	TRBJ1-2	NA	TGTGCCAGCAGCGTAGACGCGACAGGGTCCAACTATGGCTACACCTTC	CASSVDATGSNYGYTF
TRBV29-1	NA	TRBJ2-7	few	TGCAGCGTTGGACAGGACCGCTACGAGCAGTACTTC	CSVGQDRYEQYF
TRBV6-5	TRBD1	TRBJ2-5	NA	TGTGCCAGCAGAAGGACAGGGACCTTACAAGAGACCCAGTACTTC	CASRRTGTLQETQYF
TRBV21-1	NA	TRBJ2-7	few	TGTGCCAGCAGCAAAGGTCGTGTGGCCCCGCTGCAGTACTTC	CASSKGRVAPLQYF
TRBV6-6	TRBD1	TRBJ1-1	few	TGTGCCAGCAGTGGACAGGGCAGTAACACTGAAGCTTTCTTT	CASSGQGSNTEAFF
TRBV9	NA	TRBJ1-2	NA	TGTGCCAGCAGCCCGGGGGGCCCCACGGGGTATGGCTACACCTTC	CASSPGGPTGYGYTF
TRBV30	NA	TRBJ1-1	few	TGTGCCTGGGTCAGGGGACCCGCATACACTGAAGCTTTCTTT	CAWVRGPAYTEAFF
TRBV5-1	NA	TRBJ2-5	NA	TGCGCCAGCAGCGCAATACGGGGGTCCCAAGAGACCCAGTACTTC	CASSAIRGSQETQYF
TRBV9	NA	TRBJ1-5	NA	TGTGCCAGCAGCGCGGGACACATTAATCAGCCCCAGCATTTT	CASSAGHINQPQHF
TRBV18	TRBD1	TRBJ2-5	NA	TGTGCCAGCTCACCCCTGCCAGGGACAGTGAATCAAGAGACCCAGTACTTC	CASSPLPGTVNQETQYF
TRBV7-2	NA	TRBJ1-1	NA	TGTGCCAGCAGCTTAGGGGGAGGGGTAGGGCCTGAAGCTTTCTTT	CASSLGGGVGPEAFF
TRBV2	NA	TRBJ1-6	NA	TGTGCCAGCATGCAGGGATCGGTGGTTTCACCCCTCCACTTT	CASMQGSVVSPLHF
TRBV28	TRBD1	TRBJ1-1	few	TGTGCCAGCAGTGCGGACAGGTCTGATCGGGAAGCTTTCTTT	CASSADRSDREAFF
TRBV7-9	NA	TRBJ1-2	NA	TGTGCCAGCAGCTTAGGCCAGGGGCTACCTGGCTACACCTTC	CASSLGQGLPGYTF
TRBV7-8	TRBD2	TRBJ2-1	few	TGTGCCAGCAGCTTAGGGTTTGCGGACTGGGGACTATTAGAGGATGAGCAGTTCTTC	CASSLGFADWGLLEDEQFF
TRBV13	TRBD2	TRBJ2-5	few	TGTGCCAGCAGCTCCCGGGAGGCCCAAGAGACCCAGTACTTC	CASSSREAQETQYF
TRBV7-3	TRBD2	TRBJ2-1	NA	TGTGCCAGCAGCGCCCGACTAGCGGCCTCCTACAATGAGCAGTTCTTC	CASSARLAASYNEQFF
TRBV28	TRBD1	TRBJ1-1	NA	TGTGCCAGCAGTTTATCGACAGGGAAAGCTTTCTTT	CASSLSTGKAFF